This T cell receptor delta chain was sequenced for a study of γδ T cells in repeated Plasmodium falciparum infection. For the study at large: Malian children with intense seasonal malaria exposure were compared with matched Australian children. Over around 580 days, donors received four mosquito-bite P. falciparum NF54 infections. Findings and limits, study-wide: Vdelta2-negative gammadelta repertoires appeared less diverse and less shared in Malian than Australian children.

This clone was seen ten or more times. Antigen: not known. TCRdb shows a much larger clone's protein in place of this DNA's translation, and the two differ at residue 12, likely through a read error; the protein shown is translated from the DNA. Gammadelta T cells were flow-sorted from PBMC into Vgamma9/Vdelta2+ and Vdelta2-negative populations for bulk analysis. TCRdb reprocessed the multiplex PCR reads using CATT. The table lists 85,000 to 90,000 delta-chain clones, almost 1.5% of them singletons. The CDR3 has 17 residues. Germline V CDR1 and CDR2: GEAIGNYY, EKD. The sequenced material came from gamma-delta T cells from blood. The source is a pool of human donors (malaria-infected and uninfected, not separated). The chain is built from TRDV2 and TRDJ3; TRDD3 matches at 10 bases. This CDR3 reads CACDSTGGSWDARQMFF. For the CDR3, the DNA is TGTGCCTGTGACTCTACTGGGGGATCCTGGGACGCCCGACAGATGTTTTTC.